These 22 T cell receptor beta chains were sequenced from one sample in a study of cytotoxic CD8 clonotypes in ibrutinib-treated CLL (dated by TCRdb to the early 2020s). The intended sense of this specimen's time point label: roughly 25 months on ibrutinib. The library was obtained by the immunoSEQ multiplex PCR assay. Sourced from immuneACCESS, this table was stored by TCRdb with only in-frame sequences that have V and J called. A share of the clones is absent; for the studies checked, an unresolved V gene accounts for under half, and the remainder has no known explanation. This sample comprises hundreds of thousands of clones, under 80% of them detected only once. The ten largest clones add up to roughly 14% of the sample. Sequenced here: PBMCs, sampled after 24 months of ibrutinib treatment. The receptors come from a human donor with chronic lymphocytic leukemia.

This clone came up a few times. The rearrangement joins TRBV7-2 to TRBJ2-7, with D unresolved. In germline, CDR1 is SGHTA, CDR2 FQGNSA. The CDR3 is 13 residues long. V lost 5 bases and J 2 bases, leaving 10 bases between the germline ends. CDR3 amino acids: CASSPQEAYEQYF. The CDR3 DNA follows: TGTGCCAGCAGCCCTCAGGAAGCCTACGAGCAGTACTTC.

The V gene is TRBV28, the J gene TRBJ2-7; 7 bases agree with TRBD2. V gave up 4 bases and J gave up 5 bases; unmatched junction bases: 11. CDR3 length: 15 residues. Germline CDR1 reads MDHEN; CDR2 reads SYDVKM. The CDR3 region is CASSSRGGVVHEQYF. The CDR3 nucleotides are TGTGCCAGCAGTTCACGTGGGGGGGTAGTCCACGAGCAGTACTTC.

The chain is built from TRBV6-5 and TRBJ2-7, with D hard to call. Germline V gene data show CDR1 as MNHEY and CDR2 as SVGAGI. V lost 11 bases, J lost 4 bases, and 12 bases lay in between. The CDR3 has 11 residues. CDR3 residues: CAAGRQYEQYF. The CDR3, as DNA: TGTGCCGCAGGAAGGCAGTACGAGCAGTACTTC.

The rearrangement uses TRBV9 and TRBJ2-2; 14 positions match TRBD2. With 2 bases clipped from V and 3 bases from J, the junction kept 3 bases outside the gene matches. Germline V lookup: CDR1 SGDLS, CDR2 YYNGEE. This CDR3 is built from 17 residues. CDR3 residues: CASSVGLAGGYTGELFF. The DNA for the CDR3 is TGTGCCAGCAGCGTTGGACTAGCGGGAGGCTACACCGGGGAGCTGTTTTTT.

This sequence joins TRBV11-3 and TRBJ2-1, with D possibly matching TRBD1 (5 bases). Germline CDR1 and CDR2: SGHNT and YENEEA. The CDR3 contains 15 residues. V lost 0 bases and J 7 bases, leaving 13 bases between the germline ends. The CDR3 reads CASSLDGAAQNEQFF. CDR3 sequence (DNA): TGTGCCAGCAGCTTAGATGGGGCAGCTCAGAATGAGCAGTTCTTC.

The chain uses TRBV28 and TRBJ1-5; D gene unclear. The CDR3 spans 14 residues. Germline V CDR1 and CDR2: MDHEN, SYDVKM. The V and J ends lost 1 base and 8 bases respectively, with 12 bases between them. CDR3 residues: CASSLYGPAEPQHF. The DNA of the CDR3 is TGTGCCAGCAGTTTATACGGGCCGGCGGAGCCCCAGCATTTT. The full variable domain, completed using reference TRBV28 and TRBJ1-5, is DVKVTQSSRYLVKRTGEKVFLECVQDMDHENMFWYRQDPGLGLRLIYFSYDVKMKEKGDIPEGYSVSREKKERFSLILESASTNQTSMYLCASSLYGPAEPQHFGDGTRLSIL.

The rearrangement uses TRBV6-6 and TRBJ1-5; possibly TRBD1 for D (6 bases). This CDR3 has 16 residues. Trimming shortened V by 7 bases and J by 1 base, and 17 bases separated the two germline ends. CDR1 is MNHNY and CDR2 is SVGAGI in the germline V gene (reference sequence). CDR3 nucleotide sequence: TGTGCCAGCACTCTTGATACAGGGAAAAGCAATCAGCCCCAGCATTTT. Protein product: CASTLDTGKSNQPQHF.

The V gene is TRBV6-5, the J gene TRBJ2-7; 7 bases are shared with TRBD1. The CDR3 loop spans 15 amino acids. Germline CDR1 and CDR2: MNHEY and SVGAGI. V shed 6 bases and J 1 base; nucleotides not matched to a gene: 9. Written as DNA, the CDR3 is TGTGCCAGCAGCCCCCGGGACAGCGTATCCTACGAGCAGTACTTC. This translates into CASSPRDSVSYEQYF.

This chain uses TRBV15 with TRBJ2-1, with 7 bases lining up with TRBD1. This CDR3 has 15 amino acids. Losses at the gene ends were 5 bases for V and 1 base for J; bases not matched to a gene: 5. Germline V gene data show CDR1 as LNHNV and CDR2 as YYDKDF (reference sequence). CDR3 DNA sequence: TGTGCCACCAGCCGCCACAGGGGTTCCTACAATGAGCAGTTCTTC. Its protein product is CATSRHRGSYNEQFF.

The rearrangement links TRBV12-5 to TRBJ2-3, with D unresolved. V lost 1 base, J lost 2 bases, and 4 bases lay in between. Germline V gene sequence: CDR1 LGHNT, CDR2 FRNRAP. The CDR3 has 13 residues. CDR3 DNA: TGTGCTAGTGGTTTGGGAGACACAGATACGCAGTATTTT. Its translation: CASGLGDTDTQYF.

The V gene is TRBV2, the J gene TRBJ2-7, with D possibly matching TRBD2 (5 bases). CDR1 SNHLY and CDR2 FYNNEI come from the germline V gene. Trimming removed 8 bases from V and 2 bases from J, with 19 bases in between. CDR3 length: 15 amino acids. The CDR3 spells CASRGSVWPPYEQYF. DNA for the CDR3: TGTGCCAGCCGGGGTAGCGTATGGCCCCCCTACGAGCAGTACTTC. The full variable domain, completed using reference TRBV2 and TRBJ2-7, is EPEVTQTPSHQVTQMGQEVILRCVPISNHLYFYWYRQILGQKVEFLVSFYNNEISEKSEIFDDQFSVERPDGSNFTLKIRSTKLEDSAMYFCASRGSVWPPYEQYFGPGTRLTVT.

The chain is built from TRBV6-5 and TRBJ2-7, with a weak D call TRBD1 (6 bases). The ends were cut back, 6 bases at V and 2 bases at J, with 14 bases in the middle. CDR1 is MNHEY, CDR2 SVGAGI, per germline. The CDR3 totals 14 residues. CDR3 sequence reads: CASSHRQGPYEQYF. In DNA, the CDR3 is TGTGCCAGCAGCCATCGTCAGGGGCCCTACGAGCAGTACTTC.

The chain couples TRBV28 to TRBJ2-1; D may be TRBD2 (6 bases). This CDR3 region has 18 residues. Germline CDR1 MDHEN, CDR2 SYDVKM. V lost 6 bases to trimming and J lost 15 bases, with 36 bases between them. CDR3 DNA sequence: TGTGCCAGCAGCACTTATAGCGGAGGACGTCATTTCAATGAGCTGCTGTTCTTC. This encodes CASSTYSGGRHFNELLFF.

This sequence joins TRBV20-1 and TRBJ2-1; 7 bases line up with TRBD2. Germline V lookup: CDR1 DFQATT, CDR2 SNEGSKA (reference sequence). Losses at the gene ends were 5 bases for V and 9 bases for J; bases not matched to a gene: 4. This CDR3 region has 11 residues. As DNA, the CDR3 is TGCAGTGCTGGGGGGGAGCGTGAGCAGTTCTTC. The encoded protein is CSAGGEREQFF.

J is TRBJ1-4 and V is TRBV29-1; weak D call: TRBD1 (6 bases). The V end lost 4 bases, the J end lost 0 bases, and 15 bases lay between the germline ends. CDR3 length: 16 amino acids. The germline V gene has CDR1 SQVTM and CDR2 ANQGSEA. As DNA, the CDR3 is TGCAGCGTTGTACAGGACAGCTATGCAACTAATGAAAAACTGTTTTTT. Its protein product is CSVVQDSYATNEKLFF.

In this sample, this clone turned up a few times. This rearrangement joins TRBV5-1 to TRBJ2-2; D possibly corresponds to TRBD1 (5 bases). V was pared by 5 bases and J by 5 bases, with 10 bases between. This CDR3 region has 13 residues. Germline V gene sequence: CDR1 SGHRS, CDR2 YFSETQ. This CDR3 is CASSLSGTGELFF. Here the CDR3 DNA reads TGCGCCAGCAGTCTCTCAGGGACCGGGGAGCTGTTTTTT.

The gene calls are TRBV30 and TRBJ1-4; D not certain. Germline CDR1 is GTSNPN and CDR2 is SVGIG (reference sequence). V shed 1 base and J shed 4 bases, with 16 bases lying between them. The CDR3 is 16 amino acids. This CDR3 reads CAWSARLTAGNEKLFF. In DNA form, the CDR3 reads TGTGCCTGGAGTGCCCGCCTTACAGCCGGTAATGAAAAACTGTTTTTT.

This clone was seen once. V and J are TRBV7-2 and TRBJ2-3; 13 nucleotides agree with TRBD2. J gave up 2 bases and V 4 bases, and 6 bases lay outside the gene matches. Germline CDR1 is SGHTA and CDR2 is FQGNSA. The length of the CDR3 is 17 residues. The DNA of the CDR3 is TGTGCCAGCAGCTACAACGGACTAGCGGGAGTCACAGATACGCAGTATTTT. This codes for CASSYNGLAGVTDTQYF. Filled out from reference TRBV7-2 and TRBJ2-3, the complete variable domain reads GAGVSQSPSNKVTEKGKDVELRCDPISGHTALYWYRQSLGQGLEFLIYFQGNSAPDKSGLPSDRFSAERTGGSVSTLTIQRTQQEDSAVYLCASSYNGLAGVTDTQYFGPGTRLTVL.

V is TRBV11-2 and J is TRBJ2-1; TRBD2 matches 9 bases. Germline loops: CDR1 SGHAT, CDR2 FQNNGV. This CDR3 region has 13 residues. The V gene end was trimmed by 5 bases and the J gene end by 11 bases; junction bases not matched to a gene: 7. Here the CDR3 reads CASSAGTSPKQFF. The CDR3 DNA reads TGTGCCAGCAGCGCCGGGACTAGCCCAAAGCAGTTCTTC.

For this clone: Other DNA sequences in the sample encode the same CDR3. V and J are TRBV7-8 and TRBJ2-7, with unresolved D. Germline V gene lookup returns CDR1 SGHVS and CDR2 FQNEAQ. V gave up 1 base and J gave up 0 bases, with 7 bases separating them. This CDR3 spans 14 amino acids. The chain's CDR3 is CASSLGRSSYEQYF. The CDR3 bases are TGTGCCAGCAGCTTAGGCCGTAGCTCCTACGAGCAGTACTTC.

This rearrangement joins TRBV27 to TRBJ2-3; 8 bases are shared with TRBD2. V was pared by 0 bases and J by 6 bases, with 5 bases of the junction left unmatched. In germline, CDR1 is MNHEY, CDR2 SMNVEV (reference sequence). The CDR3 totals 15 residues. In nucleotides, the CDR3 is TGTGCCAGCAGTTTATCGGGACTAGTCGCCGATACGCAGTATTTT. It translates to CASSLSGLVADTQYF.

The chain is built from TRBV9 and TRBJ1-2, with 7 bases identical to TRBD1. CDR3 length equals 15 residues. Germline-derived CDR1 and CDR2 are SGDLS and YYNGEE. V lost 4 bases to trimming and J lost 8 bases; unmatched junction nucleotides: 14. The CDR3: CASSPRDSGYGGYTF. The CDR3 DNA follows: TGTGCCAGCAGCCCGCGGGACAGTGGGTACGGGGGCTACACCTTC.